This T cell receptor (beta chain) was obtained from a study of blood T cell repertoires in COVID-19. Overall study context: Samples taken during acute and convalescent COVID-19 were collected in the United States, Italy and Spain. T cells, B-cell-depleted T cells, or PBMCs supplied cDNA or gDNA.

Patients at the Seattle site were enrolled during active infection and followed longitudinally. Methods used by the authors: Amplification with reference gene primers provided the estimates of nucleated cell counts. Produced via immunoSEQ multiplex PCR; TCRdb's table is partial and in-frame only. That table is the source of V, J and clone size, and D and trimming were worked out from the DNA. The sample holds 450,000 or so clones, over 85% seen once. The CDR3 extends over 13 amino acids. The V end lost 6 bases, the J end lost 5 bases, and 16 bases lay between the germline ends. CDR1 is SQVTM, CDR2 ANQGSEA, per germline.

The chain employs TRBV29-1 and TRBJ2-5; a weak D match, TRBD2 (5 bases). Sequencing was done on a sample of peripheral blood. The origin of this receptor is a man aged 18 to 30 with COVID-19, enrolled during active disease. The CDR3 DNA reads as TGCAGCGTCGGCGAGAGGGCTCGGGAGACCCAGTACTTC. It translates to CSVGERARETQYF.